Each of the 11 T cell receptor beta chains below was sequenced from the same sample in a study of T-cell memory formation after mild COVID-19. One entry per CDR3 protein results from TCRdb running MiXCR on the 5' RACE reads. The sample records roughly 500,000 distinct CDR3 sequences, around 21% being singletons. The sample was PBMCs or a T cell subset sorted from them (not recorded which). These receptors all come from an adult woman who had mild COVID-19 (a few samples of this study predate the infection). Cell type and time point are not known.

This clonotype appeared a few times. The CDR3 protein is CSASGKSNEKLFF. The DNA for the CDR3 is TGCAGTGCGTCGGGGAAATCTAATGAAAAACTGTTTTTT. This chain joins TRBV20-1 and TRBJ1-4, with D unclear. The V end was cut by 6 bases, the J end by 3 bases, with 11 bases between. This CDR3 region has 13 residues. Germline CDR1 reads DFQATT; CDR2 reads SNEGSKA (reference sequence).

This clonotype was picked up a small number of times. This sequence joins TRBV5-1 and TRBJ1-5; maybe TRBD1 (6 bases). Germline V CDR1 and CDR2: SGHRS, YFSETQ. The CDR3 spans 16 residues. Trimming stripped 0 bases from V and 0 bases from J, with 10 bases between. The CDR3 loop is CASSLGSGDSNQPQHF. DNA for the CDR3: TGCGCCAGCAGCTTGGGCTCAGGGGATAGCAATCAGCCCCAGCATTTT.

The chain links TRBV6-6 to TRBJ1-1, with TRBD1 matching over 9 bases. The CDR3 length is 15 residues. Germline CDR1 reads MNHNY; CDR2 reads SVGAGI (reference sequence). Trimming at V came to 6 bases and at J to 0 bases, leaving 5 bases not matched to a gene. CDR3 in amino acids: CASRSQGAVNTEAFF. Written as DNA, the CDR3 is TGTGCCAGCAGGTCACAGGGGGCGGTGAACACTGAAGCTTTCTTT.

The chain is built from TRBV4-2 and TRBJ2-1, with 9 bases matching TRBD2. Germline loops: CDR1 LGHNA, CDR2 YNFKEQ. After removal of 1 base from V and 2 bases from J, the junction contained 0 bases not matched to a gene. The CDR3 has 15 amino acids. The CDR3: CASSQASGAYNEQFF. CDR3 in DNA: TGTGCCAGCAGCCAAGCTAGCGGGGCCTACAATGAGCAGTTCTTC.

This clonotype occurred a few times. The CDR3 DNA reads TGTGCCAGTAATCAGCGCCAGAACACCGGGGAGCTGTTTTTT. Encoded protein: CASNQRQNTGELFF. V usage is TRBV19 and J usage is TRBJ2-2; D uncertain. V lost 7 bases to trimming and J lost 1 base, with 10 bases between them. This CDR3 region has 14 residues. Germline values: CDR1 LNHDA, CDR2 SQIVND (reference sequence).

J is TRBJ2-7 and V is TRBV2; D is unresolved. The ends were cut back, 0 bases at V and 0 bases at J, with 9 bases in the middle. CDR3 length equals 15 residues. Per the germline V gene, CDR1 is SNHLY and CDR2 is FYNNEI. CDR3 protein: CASSEAGRSSYEQYF. CDR3 bases: TGTGCCAGCAGTGAAGCGGGCAGGAGCTCCTACGAGCAGTACTTC.

The chain combines TRBV20-1 with TRBJ1-5; 11 positions agree with TRBD1. This CDR3 is 18 amino acids long. The germline V gene encodes CDR1 DFQATT and CDR2 SNEGSKA (reference sequence). Trimming removed 2 bases from V and 3 bases from J; junction bases left unmatched: 12. CDR3: CSARPGTGGFLNNQPQHF. Written as DNA, the CDR3 is TGCAGTGCTAGACCCGGGACAGGGGGTTTTCTAAACAATCAGCCCCAGCATTTT.

V gene TRBV9 combines with J gene TRBJ1-2, with D possibly being TRBD1 (5 bases). Germline CDR1 and CDR2: SGDLS and YYNGEE. The V and J ends lost 1 base and 8 bases respectively, with 12 bases between them. The CDR3 totals 13 residues. The CDR3 DNA follows: TGTGCCAGCAGCGTACTCCCACAGGAGGGCTACACCTTC. It translates to CASSVLPQEGYTF.

The rearrangement joins TRBV4-1 to TRBJ1-5, with D perhaps TRBD1 (5 bases). The V gene lost 0 bases and the J gene lost 5 bases, with 11 bases spanning the gap. Germline V gene lookup returns CDR1 MGHRA and CDR2 YSYEKL. The CDR3 runs 15 residues. CDR3 loop: CASSQDLGGDQPQHF. CDR3 coding DNA: TGCGCCAGCAGCCAAGACCTGGGGGGGGATCAGCCCCAGCATTTT.

This clonotype has more than one count but fewer than ten. The chain joins TRBV7-6 to TRBJ2-2; D is uncertain. Looked up from germline, CDR1 is SGHVS and CDR2 is FNYEAQ. V lost 4 bases to trimming and J lost 7 bases, with 19 bases between them. This CDR3 contains 16 residues. CDR3 region: CASSSKRTENGGELFF. CDR3 nucleotide sequence: TGTGCCAGCAGCTCTAAACGAACAGAGAACGGCGGGGAGCTGTTTTTT.

The rearrangement joins TRBV27 to TRBJ1-5; possibly TRBD1 for D (5 bases). There are 14 residues in the CDR3. The germline V gene has CDR1 MNHEY and CDR2 SMNVEV (reference sequence). V was shortened by 3 bases and J by 6 bases, with 12 bases between the two germline ends. The CDR3 coding sequence is TGTGCCAGCAGTTTGGGCAGTGGGGGTCAGCCCCAGCATTTT. The encoded protein is CASSLGSGGQPQHF.